This is a list of T cell receptor beta chains from one sample in a study of blood T cell repertoires in COVID-19. The data were produced by immunoSEQ multiplex PCR, yet TCRdb's version contains in-frame clones alone and is incomplete. The data contain 55,000 to 80,000 clones, approximately 79% of them singletons. Sequencing was carried out using peripheral blood. Receptors were obtained from an elderly man with active COVID-19. CDR3s include the opening cysteine and the closing phenylalanine or tryptophan. A D gene is named only where the DNA matches it firmly. Clone size, where shown, is once, few, many, or a class for clones that have expanded.

TGTGCCAGTAGTATAGGGTCAGGGTACCAAGAGACCCAGTACTTC,CASSIGSGYQETQYF,NA,NA,TRBJ2-5,TRBV19
TGTGCCAGCAGTGATGGGGCCGCGGGCACAGATACGCAGTATTTT,CASSDGAAGTDTQYF,NA,NA,TRBJ2-3,TRBV2
TGTGCCAGCAGCTCAACTAGCGGGGGAGGTCGCGAGCAGTACTTC,CASSSTSGGGREQYF,NA,TRBD2,TRBJ2-7,TRBV7-2
TGTGCCAGCAGCCGCGCCTCCCCTAGCGGGAGGGGGAAGACCCAGTACTTC,CASSRASPSGRGKTQYF,once,TRBD2,TRBJ2-5,TRBV7-2
TGTGCCAGCAGCTCTTCCCGGGACAGGGGCTACAATGAGCAGTTCTTC,CASSSSRDRGYNEQFF,NA,TRBD1,TRBJ2-1,TRBV27
TGTGCCAGCAGCCAAGGATTGGCGGGGCACCAAGAGACCCAGTACTTC,CASSQGLAGHQETQYF,NA,NA,TRBJ2-5,TRBV4-2
TGTGCCAGCAGTGCCGGGACAGTGAACACTGAAGCTTTCTTT,CASSAGTVNTEAFF,NA,TRBD1,TRBJ1-1,TRBV28
TGCAGTGCTAGTAGGGCTAGCGGGATAGAAAGCACAGATACGCAGTATTTT,CSASRASGIESTDTQYF,NA,TRBD2,TRBJ2-3,TRBV20-1
TGTGCCAGCAGTTACAGGGCCCACTCCTACGAGCAGTACTTC,CASSYRAHSYEQYF,NA,NA,TRBJ2-7,TRBV7-9
TGTGCCAGCAAACTCGGACAGCTCACCGGGGAGCTGTTTTTT,CASKLGQLTGELFF,NA,NA,TRBJ2-2,TRBV2
TGTGCCACCAGTGATTGGGCGGGAGGCAAAGAGACCCAGTACTTC,CATSDWAGGKETQYF,NA,TRBD2,TRBJ2-5,TRBV24-1
TGTGCCAGCAGCTTAGACACCATTAGCACAGATACGCAGTATTTT,CASSLDTISTDTQYF,NA,NA,TRBJ2-3,TRBV7-2
TGTGCCAGCAGCGTAGGACAGGGGTTTGGCTACACCTTC,CASSVGQGFGYTF,NA,TRBD1,TRBJ1-2,TRBV7-9